The rows below give T cell receptor beta chains drawn from one sample of a study of glioma-infiltrating T cells. TCRdb redid the calling of the multiplex PCR reads with MiXCR, one entry per CDR3 protein. The table has approximately 40,000 distinct CDR3 sequences, about 20% seen once; the top ten hold roughly 6.1%. The sample comprised glioma tissue, nonneoplastic brain tissue, or PBMCs (not recorded which). These receptor sequences come from a human donor with low-grade glioma or glioblastoma, undergoing nonglioma brain surgery, or in good health (not recorded which). Both conserved end residues are part of each CDR3. D genes are given only for firm matches. Some rows have no size entry. The others give once, few or many, or a class for an expanded clone.

TRBJ1-5 medium-sized 15 TRBV28 TRBD1 CASLIGTASNQPQHF TGTGCCAGCCTCATCGGGACAGCAAGCAATCAGCCCCAGCATTTT
TRBJ2-3 many 15 TRBV7-6 TRBD2 CASSRGGSSTDTQYF TGTGCCAGCAGCCGCGGGGGGTCTAGCACAGATACGCAGTATTTT
TRBJ2-3 . 15 TRBV12-3/TRBV12-4 TRBD1 CASSPLQGAQDTQYF TGTGCCAGCAGTCCCTTACAGGGGGCGCAAGATACGCAGTATTTT
TRBJ1-6 many 14 TRBV7-2 . CASSPGVGYSPLHF TGTGCCAGCAGCCCAGGGGTCGGTTATTCACCCCTCCACTTT
TRBJ1-1 . 13 TRBV27 . CARSFFTNTEAFF TGTGCCCGCAGTTTCTTCACGAACACTGAAGCTTTCTTT
TRBJ1-2 few 15 TRBV19 TRBD1 CASSSKDRGGYGYTF TGTGCCAGTAGTTCCAAAGACAGGGGAGGATATGGCTACACCTTC
TRBJ2-5 many 13 TRBV5-1 . CASSSDNSETQYF TGCGCCAGCAGCTCAGACAACTCAGAGACCCAGTACTTC
TRBJ2-3 few 15 TRBV5-6 . CASSLVGQGGDTQYF TGTGCCAGCAGCTTGGTCGGCCAGGGGGGAGATACGCAGTATTTT
TRBJ2-1 many 15 TRBV6-1 TRBD2 CASTKRDSSYNEQFF TGTGCCAGCACCAAGCGGGATAGCTCCTACAATGAGCAGTTCTTC
TRBJ2-3 many 16 TRBV6-1 TRBD2 CASSEFRLAVEDTQYF TGTGCCAGCAGTGAATTCAGACTAGCGGTGGAAGATACGCAGTATTTT